This entry lists 14 T cell receptor beta chains sequenced from one sample in a study of blood T cell repertoires in COVID-19. The protocol was immunoSEQ multiplex PCR, while the TCRdb copy is restricted to in-frame clones and leaves out a portion. This sample yields 200,000 or so clones, of which 80% to 90% are seen a single time; 2.1% belongs to the top ten. The sequenced material came from peripheral blood. Receptor source: a man between 65 and 79 years old with active or convalescent COVID-19.

The sample holds one count of this clone. The J gene is TRBJ1-2, the V gene TRBV6-5; no reliable D call. The V gene lost 6 bases and the J gene lost 0 bases, with 11 bases spanning the gap. This CDR3 spans 14 amino acids. In germline, CDR1 is MNHEY, CDR2 SVGAGI. As DNA, the CDR3 is TGTGCCAGCAGCCCGGGAATGGCTAACTATGGCTACACCTTC. Translating it yields CASSPGMANYGYTF.

The chain recombines TRBV19 with TRBJ2-7, with 9 bases that match TRBD1. This CDR3 is 15 amino acids long. J gave up 3 bases and V 3 bases, and 6 bases lay outside the gene matches. Germline assignment: CDR1 LNHDA and CDR2 SQIVND (reference sequence). Here the CDR3 reads CASSILQGASYEQYF. CDR3 in DNA: TGTGCCAGTAGTATCCTACAGGGGGCTAGCTACGAGCAGTACTTC. The complete variable domain, with remaining parts taken from reference TRBV19 and TRBJ2-7, reads DGGITQSPKYLFRKEGQNVTLSCEQNLNHDAMYWYRQDPGQGLRLIYYSQIVNDFQKGDIAEGYSVSREKKESFPLTVTSAQKNPTAFYLCASSILQGASYEQYFGPGTRLTVT.

The chain combines TRBV3-1 (or the pseudogene TRBV3-2) with TRBJ2-7; TRBD2 aligns across 11 bases. Germline CDR1 and CDR2: LGHDT and YNNKEL (reference sequence). V was pared by 0 bases and J by 5 bases, with 6 bases of the junction left unmatched. This CDR3 contains 16 residues. The CDR3: CASSQDRSGRADEQYF. CDR3 bases: TGTGCCAGCAGCCAAGATCGTAGCGGGAGGGCCGACGAGCAGTACTTC.

The chain is built from TRBV6-2 or TRBV6-3 and TRBJ2-3, with TRBD2 matching over 9 bases. Germline V gene sequence: CDR1 MNHEY, CDR2 SVGEGT. CDR3 size: 16 residues. J was trimmed by 2 bases and V by 2 bases; bases with no gene match: 5. The CDR3 DNA sequence: TGTGCCAGCAGTTACCACCTAGCGGGACCCACAGATACGCAGTATTTT. Translating gives CASSYHLAGPTDTQYF.

The rearrangement uses TRBV18 and TRBJ1-2; 7 bases line up with TRBD1. Germline CDR1 and CDR2: KGHSH and LQKENI. The J segment lost 6 bases and the V segment lost 6 bases, leaving 4 bases of the junction unmatched. CDR3 length equals 12 residues. CDR3 nucleotide sequence: TGTGCCAGCTCGCACAGGGGCGATGGCTACACCTTC. The encoded protein is CASSHRGDGYTF.

This sequence joins TRBV4-3 and TRBJ1-2; 9 bases are a match to TRBD1. Unmatched junction bases numbered 6, after V lost 3 bases and J lost 7 bases. Per germline, CDR1 LGHNA and CDR2 YSLEER. CDR3 length: 14 amino acids. The CDR3 here is CASSHSQGASGYTF. The CDR3 DNA sequence: TGCGCCAGCAGCCACTCACAGGGGGCCTCTGGCTACACCTTC.

The chain has TRBV4-3 and TRBJ2-7; tentative D call: TRBD1 (5 bases). This CDR3 spans 15 amino acids. CDR1 is LGHNA, CDR2 YSLEER, per germline. Trimming removed 0 bases at V and 0 bases at J, with 9 bases between. CDR3 residues: CASSQDQGSSYEQYF. CDR3 nucleotides: TGCGCCAGCAGCCAAGACCAGGGCAGCTCCTACGAGCAGTACTTC.

The chain couples TRBV7-8 to TRBJ1-3; a possible D gene is TRBD1 (5 bases). Trimming took off 2 bases at V and 0 bases at J, with 20 bases between the two ends. Per germline, CDR1 SGHVS and CDR2 FQNEAQ. The length of the CDR3 is 19 residues. For the CDR3, the DNA is TGTGCCAGCAGCTTAAATGGGGCAGGGAGGGATCTCTCTGGAAACACCATATATTTT. This codes for CASSLNGAGRDLSGNTIYF.

V is TRBV28 and J is TRBJ2-7; D possibly corresponds to TRBD2 (5 bases). Germline-derived CDR1 and CDR2 are MDHEN and SYDVKM. The CDR3 covers 17 residues. V was trimmed by 4 bases and J by 2 bases, leaving 21 bases between them. The CDR3, as DNA: TGTGCCAGCAGTTCCCCCGTCGGCTCCGGAGGAGCCTACGAGCAGTACTTC. Protein: CASSSPVGSGGAYEQYF.

The chain couples TRBV30 to TRBJ1-1, with D maybe TRBD1 (5 bases). The CDR3 sequence is 14 residues long. V lost 2 bases and J 6 bases, leaving 16 bases between the germline ends. Per germline, CDR1 GTSNPN and CDR2 SVGIG (reference sequence). CDR3 nucleotides: TGTGCCTGGAGTATGCTCAGGGTTCGTCCTGAAGCTTTCTTT. Encoded protein: CAWSMLRVRPEAFF.

The genes are TRBV30 and TRBJ2-5; 7 nucleotides align to TRBD2. The CDR3 is 15 residues long. Germline V gene data show CDR1 as GTSNPN and CDR2 as SVGIG (reference sequence). Germline trimming cut 1 base from V and 3 bases from J; bases unmatched to any gene: 8. In DNA form, the CDR3 reads TGTGCCTGGAGTGCGGGAAGCGGGATAAAAGAGACCCAGTACTTC. Its translation is CAWSAGSGIKETQYF.

The rearrangement uses TRBV6-6 and TRBJ1-2; 8 bases are a match to TRBD1. The V segment lost 5 bases and the J segment 2 bases; nucleotides outside the gene matches: 4. CDR3 length: 14 amino acids. Per the germline V gene, CDR1 is MNHNY and CDR2 is SVGAGI (reference sequence). CDR3 sequence reads: CASSTDRGNYGYTF. The CDR3 DNA reads as TGTGCCAGCAGTACCGACAGGGGCAACTATGGCTACACCTTC.

This clone has only a few counts. The rearrangement links TRBV19 to TRBJ1-5, with a possible D match to TRBD1 (6 bases). This CDR3 contains 14 residues. Between the trimmed V and J ends, which lost 5 bases and 6 bases, there was a span of 14 bases. CDR1 is LNHDA, CDR2 SQIVND, per germline (reference sequence). The CDR3 DNA is TGTGCCAGTAGTGTACAGGGAGGGGGTCAGCCCCAGCATTTT. This translates into CASSVQGGGQPQHF. The full variable domain, with the rest looked up from reference TRBV19 and TRBJ1-5, is DGGITQSPKYLFRKEGQNVTLSCEQNLNHDAMYWYRQDPGQGLRLIYYSQIVNDFQKGDIAEGYSVSREKKESFPLTVTSAQKNPTAFYLCASSVQGGGQPQHFGDGTRLSIL.

The V and J genes are TRBV2 and TRBJ2-7; perhaps TRBD2 as D (6 bases). The CDR3 sequence is 13 residues long. Germline V gene sequence: CDR1 SNHLY, CDR2 FYNNEI. V shed 8 bases and J shed 3 bases, with 14 bases lying between them. CDR3 protein: CASRTLGGYEQYF. CDR3 nucleotides: TGTGCCAGCCGGACATTGGGGGGCTACGAGCAGTACTTC.